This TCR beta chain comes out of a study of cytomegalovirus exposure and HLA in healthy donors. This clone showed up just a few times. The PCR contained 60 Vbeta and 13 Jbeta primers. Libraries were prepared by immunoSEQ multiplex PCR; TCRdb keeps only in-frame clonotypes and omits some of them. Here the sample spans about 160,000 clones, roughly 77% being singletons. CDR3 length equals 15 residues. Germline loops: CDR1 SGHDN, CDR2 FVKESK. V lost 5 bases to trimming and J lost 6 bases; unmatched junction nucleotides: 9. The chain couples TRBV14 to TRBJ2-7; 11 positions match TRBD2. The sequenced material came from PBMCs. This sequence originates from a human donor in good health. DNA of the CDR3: TGTGCCAGCAGCTCCCGACTAGCGGGACTTTCCGAGCAGTACTTC. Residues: CASSSRLAGLSEQYF.